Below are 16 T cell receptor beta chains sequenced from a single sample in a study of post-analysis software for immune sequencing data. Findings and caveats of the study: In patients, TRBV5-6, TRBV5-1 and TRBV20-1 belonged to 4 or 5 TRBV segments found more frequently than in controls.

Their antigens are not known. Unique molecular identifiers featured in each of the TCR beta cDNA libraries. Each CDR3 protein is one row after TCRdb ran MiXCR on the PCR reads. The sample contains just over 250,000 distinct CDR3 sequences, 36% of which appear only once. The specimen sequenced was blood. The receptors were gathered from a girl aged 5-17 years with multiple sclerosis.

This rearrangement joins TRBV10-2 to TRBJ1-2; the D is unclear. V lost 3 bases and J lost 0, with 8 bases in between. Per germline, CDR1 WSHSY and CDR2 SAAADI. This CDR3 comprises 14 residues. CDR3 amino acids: CASSDSNSNYGYTF. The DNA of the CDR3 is TGCGCCAGCAGTGACAGCAACTCTAACTATGGCTACACCTTC.

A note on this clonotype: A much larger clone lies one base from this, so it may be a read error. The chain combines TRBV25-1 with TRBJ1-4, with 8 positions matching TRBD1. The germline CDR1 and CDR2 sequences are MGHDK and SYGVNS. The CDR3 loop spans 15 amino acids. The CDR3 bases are TGTGCCAACAGTGAAAGGCAGGGGGCGCGAGACAAACTGTTTTTT. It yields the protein CANSERQGARDKLFF. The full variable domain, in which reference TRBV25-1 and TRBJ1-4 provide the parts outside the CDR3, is EADIYQTPRYLVIGTGKKITLECSQTMGHDKMYWYQQDPGMELHLIHYSYGVNSTEKGDLSSESTVSRIRTEHFPLTLESARPSHTSQYLCANSERQGARDKLFFGSGTQLSVL.

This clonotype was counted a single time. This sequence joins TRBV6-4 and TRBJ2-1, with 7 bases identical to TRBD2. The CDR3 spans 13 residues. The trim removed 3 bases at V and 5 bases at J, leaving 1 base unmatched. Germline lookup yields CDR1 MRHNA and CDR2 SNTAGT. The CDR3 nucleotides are TGTGCCAGCAGTGAGCGGGAGAACAATGAGCAGTTCTTC. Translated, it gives CASSERENNEQFF.

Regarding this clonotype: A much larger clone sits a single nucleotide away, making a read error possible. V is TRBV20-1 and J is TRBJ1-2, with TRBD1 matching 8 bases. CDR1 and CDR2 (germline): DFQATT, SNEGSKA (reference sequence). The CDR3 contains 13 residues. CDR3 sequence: CSAWTGSNYGHTF. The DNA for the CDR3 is TGCAGTGCTTGGACAGGGTCTAACTATGGCCACACCTTC.

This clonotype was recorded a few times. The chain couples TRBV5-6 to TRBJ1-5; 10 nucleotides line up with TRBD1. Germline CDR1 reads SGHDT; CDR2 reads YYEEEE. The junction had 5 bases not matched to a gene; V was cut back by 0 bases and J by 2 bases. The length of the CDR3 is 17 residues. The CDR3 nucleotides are TGTGCCAGCAGCTTGGGACGACAGGGGGCAGGCAATCAGCCCCAGCATTTT. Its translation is CASSLGRQGAGNQPQHF.

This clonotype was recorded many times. This chain's CDR3 is CASSSGQGMVIGYTF. The CDR3 DNA follows: TGTGCCAGCAGCTCGGGACAGGGGATGGTTATAGGCTACACCTTC. The chain recombines TRBV7-9 with TRBJ1-2; 10 bases align to TRBD1. The J segment lost 8 bases and the V segment lost 4 bases, leaving 10 bases of the junction unmatched. This CDR3 has 15 amino acids. Germline values: CDR1 SEHNR, CDR2 FQNEAQ (reference sequence).

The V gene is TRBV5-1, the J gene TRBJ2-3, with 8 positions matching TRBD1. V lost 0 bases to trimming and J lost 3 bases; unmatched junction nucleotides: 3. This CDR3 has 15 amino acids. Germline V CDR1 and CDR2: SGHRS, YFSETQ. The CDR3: CASSLDRGMTDTQYF. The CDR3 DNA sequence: TGCGCCAGCAGCTTGGACAGGGGGATGACAGATACGCAGTATTTT. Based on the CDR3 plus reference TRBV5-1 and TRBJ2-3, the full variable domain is KAGVTQTPRYLIKTRGQQVTLSCSPISGHRSVSWYQQTPGQGLQFLFEYFSETQRNKGNFPGRFSGRQFSNSRSEMNVSTLELGDSALYLCASSLDRGMTDTQYFGPGTRLTVL.

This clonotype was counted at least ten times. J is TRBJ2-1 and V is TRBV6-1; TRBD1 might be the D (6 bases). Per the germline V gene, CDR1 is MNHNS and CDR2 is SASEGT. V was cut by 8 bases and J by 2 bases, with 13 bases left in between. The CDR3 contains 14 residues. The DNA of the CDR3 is TGTGCCAGCGTGAGGGGGTTTACCTACAATGAGCAGTTCTTC. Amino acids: CASVRGFTYNEQFF.

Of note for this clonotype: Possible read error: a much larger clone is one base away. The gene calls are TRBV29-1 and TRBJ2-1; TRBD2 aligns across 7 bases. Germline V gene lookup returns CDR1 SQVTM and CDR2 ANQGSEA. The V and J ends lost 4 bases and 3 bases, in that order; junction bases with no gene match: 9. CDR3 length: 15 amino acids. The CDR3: CSVGMRGGLYNEQFF. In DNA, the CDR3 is TGCAGCGTTGGAATGCGGGGAGGGCTCTACAATGAGCAGTTCTTC.

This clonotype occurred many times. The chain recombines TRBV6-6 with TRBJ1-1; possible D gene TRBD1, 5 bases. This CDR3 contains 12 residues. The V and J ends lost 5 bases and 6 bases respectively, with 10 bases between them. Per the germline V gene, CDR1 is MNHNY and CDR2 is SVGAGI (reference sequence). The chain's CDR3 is CASSRGGSEAFF. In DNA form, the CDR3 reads TGTGCCAGCAGTCGTGGGGGATCTGAAGCTTTCTTT.

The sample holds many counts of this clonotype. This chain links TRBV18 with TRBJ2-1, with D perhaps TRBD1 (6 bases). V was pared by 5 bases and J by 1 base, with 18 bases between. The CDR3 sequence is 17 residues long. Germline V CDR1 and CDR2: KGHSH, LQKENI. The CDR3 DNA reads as TGTGCCAGCTCAGCTACAGGGCCGGAGAGATCCTACAATGAGCAGTTCTTC. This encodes CASSATGPERSYNEQFF.

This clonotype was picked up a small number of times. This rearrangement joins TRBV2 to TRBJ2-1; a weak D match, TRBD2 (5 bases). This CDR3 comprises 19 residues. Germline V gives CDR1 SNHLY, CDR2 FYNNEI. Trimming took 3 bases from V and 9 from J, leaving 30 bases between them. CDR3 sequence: CASSELLPHLKPGRGEQFF. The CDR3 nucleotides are TGTGCCAGCAGTGAGCTCCTGCCCCATTTGAAGCCCGGACGGGGTGAGCAGTTCTTC.

The CDR3 DNA is TGTGCCAGCAGATTGCAACTAGCGCAAACGCAGTATTTT. Residues: CASRLQLAQTQYF. This chain joins TRBV27 and TRBJ2-3, with 7 bases that match TRBD2. Trimming took 6 bases from V and 9 from J; bases not matched to a gene: 9. The CDR3 is 13 amino acids. The V gene's germline CDR1 is MNHEY and CDR2 SMNVEV (reference sequence).

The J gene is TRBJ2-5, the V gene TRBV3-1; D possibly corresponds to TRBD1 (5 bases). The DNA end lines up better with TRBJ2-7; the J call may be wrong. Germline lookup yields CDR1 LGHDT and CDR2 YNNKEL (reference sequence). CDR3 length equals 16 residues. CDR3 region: CASSQELGPYPYEQYF. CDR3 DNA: TGTGCCAGCAGCCAAGAACTGGGGCCGTACCCCTACGAGCAGTACTTC.

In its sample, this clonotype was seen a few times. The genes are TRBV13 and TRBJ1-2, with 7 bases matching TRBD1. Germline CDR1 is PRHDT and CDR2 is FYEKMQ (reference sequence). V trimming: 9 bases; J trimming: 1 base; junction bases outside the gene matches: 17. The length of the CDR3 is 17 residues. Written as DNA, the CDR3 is TGTGCCAGTAGCCGCGGGGAGGGGACAGATAATAACTATGGCTACACCTTC. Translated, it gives CASSRGEGTDNNYGYTF.

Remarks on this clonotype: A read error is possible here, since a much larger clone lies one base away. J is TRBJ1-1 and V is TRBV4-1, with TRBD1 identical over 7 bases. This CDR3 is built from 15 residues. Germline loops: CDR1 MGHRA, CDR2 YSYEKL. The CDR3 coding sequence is TGCGCCAGCAGCCAAGATCAAGGGGGCCGAACTGGAGCTTTCTTT. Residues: CASSQDQGGRTGAFF.